This T cell receptor beta chain was identified in a study of T-cell reconstitution after alpha-beta-depleted transplantation in children. Study outcomes and limitations: In patients about two months after transplant, alpha-beta T cells reportedly arose from several hundred expanded graft clones. Some patients owed their high day-60 TCRbeta diversity to surviving recipient T cells and thymic progenitors. The authors attributed T-cell counts and diversity one year after transplant mostly to newly produced T cells.

Library preparation (for TCRbeta) was performed with unique molecular identifiers. TCRdb recomputed calls from the PCR reads with MiXCR, one row per CDR3 protein. The sample yields some 350,000 distinct CDR3 sequences, about a sixth seen once. CDR1 and CDR2 (germline): SQVTM, ANQGSEA. Unmatched junction bases numbered 13, after V lost 3 bases and J lost 1 base. The length of the CDR3 is 18 residues. Comments on this clonotype: Its target is unknown.

The source is a male patient between 2 and 9 years old who had a stem cell transplant for acute lymphoblastic leukemia, so the T cells may come from the graft donor. The sequencing used PBMCs, mostly from graft donor cells, collected 360 days after TCRalphabeta/CD19-depleted stem cell transplant. The chain is built from TRBV29-1 and TRBJ2-1, with 9 positions matching TRBD2. The CDR3 DNA sequence: TGCAGCGTTGATATGGGGGACACGGGACTAGCTTCCTACAATGAGCAGTTCTTC. Amino acid sequence: CSVDMGDTGLASYNEQFF.